These T cell receptor beta chains were read from a single sample in a study of T cell repertoires in cytomegalovirus infection. Their antigens are not known. TCRdb recomputed calls from the reads with MiXCR, one row per CDR3 protein. The repertoire consists of about 740,000 distinct CDR3 sequences, with around 35% occurring once and the leading ten covering 18%. The sample in question was cultured PBMCs, obtained from culture after CMV antigen stimulation. The receptors derive from a human donor in good health (CMV status not recorded). Some clones in this sample may be carry-over from other donors' samples. The CDR3 runs from the conserved cysteine through the conserved F or W. The D gene is left open where the match is weak. Some rows have no size entry. The others give once, few or many, or a class for an expanded clone.

abundance | j_gene | d_gene | v_gene | CDR3nt | CDR3aa
NA | TRBJ2-3 | TRBD2 | TRBV7-6 | TGTGCCAGCAGCCAGACTAGGCTAGCGGTAACCCGGGGGGAGACAGATACGCAGTATTTT | CASSQTRLAVTRGETDTQYF
NA | TRBJ2-3 | NA | TRBV19 | TGTGCCAGTAGTCCCACAGAAGATACGCAGTATTTT | CASSPTEDTQYF
NA | TRBJ2-7 | NA | TRBV7-9 | TGTGCCAGCAGCTTAGCCTCCTTCTACGAGCAGTACTTC | CASSLASFYEQYF
NA | TRBJ1-2 | NA | TRBV28 | TGTGCCAGCAGTCCTGACATGGGGGTAGAGGGCTACACCTTC | CASSPDMGVEGYTF
NA | TRBJ2-7 | TRBD1 | TRBV7-9 | TGTGCCAGCAGCTTCCAGGGGACAGGGGCCCCGGACTTC | CASSFQGTGAPDF
many | TRBJ2-7 | TRBD2 | TRBV7-2 | TGTGCCAGCAGCGCGAAAGGGACTAACTACGAGCAGTACTTC | CASSAKGTNYEQYF
few | TRBJ2-5 | TRBD1 | TRBV18 | TGTGCCAGCTCACCACCGGGACAGAAAGAGACCCAGTACTTC | CASSPPGQKETQYF
once | TRBJ2-1 | NA | TRBV7-2 | TGTGCCAGCAGCTTAGGTGGGAGTCCTTGGGATGAGCAGTTCTTC | CASSLGGSPWDEQFF
NA | TRBJ1-2 | NA | TRBV7-8 | TGTGCCAGCAGCCGGGGCGAGGGGCGAGGAAACTATGGCTACACCTTC | CASSRGEGRGNYGYTF
NA | TRBJ2-1 | TRBD2 | TRBV6-5 | TGTGCCAGCAGTTACTCGATGCAGCGGGAGGGTTTTGGGCAGTTCTTC | CASSYSMQREGFGQFF
NA | TRBJ1-4 | NA | TRBV19 | TGTGCCAGTCAGAGGGTAGATGAAAAACTGTTTTTT | CASQRVDEKLFF
few | TRBJ1-5 | NA | TRBV7-6 | TGTGCCAGCAGCTCATTCCCAAGGGGGGGATACGACAATCAGCCCCAGCATTTT | CASSSFPRGGYDNQPQHF
few | TRBJ2-1 | TRBD1 | TRBV10-3 | TGTGCCATCACAGGGGGCCTTTCCTACAATGAGCAGTTCTTC | CAITGGLSYNEQFF
NA | TRBJ1-1 | NA | TRBV12-3/TRBV12-4 | TGTGCCAGCAGTTTAGACAGGCCTGAAGCTTTCTTT | CASSLDRPEAFF
many | TRBJ2-3 | TRBD2 | TRBV7-2 | TGTGCCAGCAGCTCGGGACTAGCGGCAGATACGCAGTATTTT | CASSSGLAADTQYF
few | TRBJ2-1 | NA | TRBV23-1 | TGCGCCAGCAGTCAATCGACGCCGGGGGATCTAGCCGAACTCAATGAGCAGTTCTTC | CASSQSTPGDLAELNEQFF
NA | TRBJ2-2 | NA | TRBV23-1 | TGCGCCAGCAGCGACGACACGAACACCGGGGAGCTGTTTTTT | CASSDDTNTGELFF
many | TRBJ2-5 | TRBD1 | TRBV7-2 | TGTGCCAGCAGCTCACAGGGGGGCTCCGGGGAGACCCAGTACTTC | CASSSQGGSGETQYF
many | TRBJ1-4 | NA | TRBV7-2 | TGTGCCAGCAGCTTAGGGGCAGGGGCTAATGAAAAACTGTTTTTT | CASSLGAGANEKLFF
NA | TRBJ2-5 | NA | TRBV7-2 | TGTGCCAGCAGCTTAAGTTGGAGAGAGACCCAGTACTTC | CASSLSWRETQYF
few | TRBJ2-3 | TRBD2 | TRBV19 | TGTGCCAGTACCGACGTATCGGGACGCGGCGGGAGGTACACAGATACGCAGTATTTT | CASTDVSGRGGRYTDTQYF
few | TRBJ2-7 | TRBD2 | TRBV6-1 | TGTGCCAGCACTCCCCCTGGCGGGGGTGGGTACGAGCAGTACTTC | CASTPPGGGGYEQYF
NA | TRBJ1-2 | NA | TRBV4-1 | TGCGCCAGCAGCCAAGGACATTTTGGGGATGGCTACACCTTC | CASSQGHFGDGYTF
NA | TRBJ2-7 | NA | TRBV6-1 | TGTGCCAGCAGTTACGGCTTCGAGCAGTACTTC | CASSYGFEQYF
few | TRBJ1-4 | NA | TRBV12-3/TRBV12-4 | TGTGCCACCAGTGGTGGGCCTAATGAAAAACTGTTTTTT | CATSGGPNEKLFF
NA | TRBJ1-1 | TRBD1 | TRBV20-1 | TGCAGTGCTAGTAGGGGTACAGGGGGCCACACTGAAGCTTTCTTT | CSASRGTGGHTEAFF
few | TRBJ1-5 | TRBD1 | TRBV2 | TGTGCCAGCAGTGGGACAGGGGGTGGGGATCAGCCCCAGCATTTT | CASSGTGGGDQPQHF
NA | TRBJ1-1 | TRBD1 | TRBV28 | TGTGCCAGCAGTTTACTCACAGGGGGGAACACTGAAGCTTTCTTT | CASSLLTGGNTEAFF
few | TRBJ2-3 | NA | TRBV5-4 | TGTGCCAGCAGCCACCCCCGGGATAGGGGAGATACGCAGTATTTT | CASSHPRDRGDTQYF
NA | TRBJ2-7 | NA | TRBV7-3 | TGTGCCAGCAGCTTATTGTCCAGTTTAAGCTACGAGCAGTACTTC | CASSLLSSLSYEQYF
NA | TRBJ2-7 | NA | TRBV28 | TGTGCCAGCAGTTTTCTTGGGACGGAAGAAAGCTCCTACGAGCAGTACTTC | CASSFLGTEESSYEQYF
few | TRBJ2-5 | NA | TRBV11-2 | TGTGCCAGCAGCTTAGATATTAGGATAACCCAGTACTTC | CASSLDIRITQYF
NA | TRBJ2-5 | TRBD2 | TRBV28 | TGTGCCAGCAAAGCGGGGGGGACGACCGTCGAGACCCAGTACTTC | CASKAGGTTVETQYF
NA | TRBJ2-3 | TRBD2 | TRBV6-5 | TGTGCCGCAGGGCGGGGGGGGGCAGATACGCAGTATTTT | CAAGRGGADTQYF
few | TRBJ2-1 | NA | TRBV7-9 | TGTGCCAGCAGCCCCCCCTCGTCCAGGCAGTTCTTC | CASSPPSSRQFF
once | TRBJ1-6 | NA | TRBV11-2 | TGTGCCAGCAGCTTAGACGGAGCCCTTAATTCACCCCTCCACTTT | CASSLDGALNSPLHF
NA | TRBJ2-3 | TRBD1 | TRBV30 | TGTGCCTGGAAACTACAGGGGCCGAGCACAGATACGCAGTATTTT | CAWKLQGPSTDTQYF
NA | TRBJ2-3 | NA | TRBV29-1 | TGCAGCGCCGGACTGGTCACAGATACGCAGTATTTT | CSAGLVTDTQYF
NA | TRBJ1-1 | TRBD1 | TRBV13 | TGTGCCAGCAGCACGACAGGGTCCGGCACTGACTCGGCTTTCTTT | CASSTTGSGTDSAFF
many | TRBJ2-5 | NA | TRBV7-2 | TGTGCCAGCAGCCGTGGACAGACAGAGACCCAGTACTTC | CASSRGQTETQYF
few | TRBJ1-1 | TRBD1 | TRBV20-1 | TGCAGTGCTGAGGGGGCGACTAAGAACACTGAAGCTTTCTTT | CSAEGATKNTEAFF
NA | TRBJ2-2 | TRBD1 | TRBV19 | TGTGCCAGTAGTAGAGGGAAGGGGGCGAAAGGAAGCACCGGGGAGCTGTTTTTT | CASSRGKGAKGSTGELFF
NA | TRBJ2-5 | NA | TRBV18 | TGTGCCAGCTCCCCTACTAGTCTCGCAGAGACCCAGTACTTC | CASSPTSLAETQYF
few | TRBJ2-4 | NA | TRBV7-6 | TGTGCCAGCAGCTTAACCCCTACCGGGAACATTCAGTACTTC | CASSLTPTGNIQYF
once | TRBJ2-3 | NA | TRBV28 | TGTGCCAGCGGAATCGGTGGAGATAGCACAGATACGCAGTATTTT | CASGIGGDSTDTQYF
few | TRBJ2-1 | TRBD2 | TRBV4-1 | TGCGCCAGCAGCCAAGGAGGACTAGCGGGGATCTACAATGAGCAGTTCTTC | CASSQGGLAGIYNEQFF
NA | TRBJ2-3 | NA | TRBV11-2 | TGTGCCAGCAGCAGGAGCGGTAGTAGAATCGATACGCAGTATTTT | CASSRSGSRIDTQYF
NA | TRBJ1-2 | TRBD1 | TRBV19 | TGTGCCAGTAGTCGGTCCCCCCAGGGGGGAAATGGCTACACCTTC | CASSRSPQGGNGYTF
NA | TRBJ1-2 | NA | TRBV12-3/TRBV12-4 | TGTGCCAGCTGTTTGAAAAGGGTAGGGTGGGGCTACACCTTC | CASCLKRVGWGYTF
few | TRBJ2-1 | NA | TRBV7-2 | TGTGCCAGCAGCTTGACGGGGGCGGGGAATGAGCAGTTCTTC | CASSLTGAGNEQFF
NA | TRBJ1-1 | NA | TRBV12-3/TRBV12-4 | TGTGCCAGCAGTTTGACATCGAGGGGTAGAGCTTTCTTT | CASSLTSRGRAFF
few | TRBJ1-1 | NA | TRBV12-3/TRBV12-4 | TGTGCCAGCAGTTTGGGGGGGCCTGAAGCTTTCTTT | CASSLGGPEAFF
few | TRBJ2-1 | NA | TRBV29-1 | TGCAGCGTCTCCGACAGCTACAATGAGCAGTTCTTC | CSVSDSYNEQFF
few | TRBJ1-2 | TRBD1 | TRBV2 | TGTGCCAGCAGCCCCGGGACAGGGGACTATGGCTACACCTTC | CASSPGTGDYGYTF
NA | TRBJ2-2 | NA | TRBV7-4 | TGTGCCAGCAGCTTAGAAGACAACTACACCGGGGAGCTGTTTTTT | CASSLEDNYTGELFF
few | TRBJ1-5 | TRBD1 | TRBV6-2/TRBV6-3 | TGTGCCAGCAGTTACTCCCGGGACAGGGGCCTCAGGCGGGATCAGCCCCAGCATTTT | CASSYSRDRGLRRDQPQHF
many | TRBJ1-2 | NA | TRBV7-2 | TGTGCCAGCAGCTCCCCCAGCTCCCGTATCGGAATCGGTTACACCTTC | CASSSPSSRIGIGYTF
once | TRBJ2-7 | NA | TRBV27 | TGTGCCAGCAGACAGGGAAGCGGGTACGAGCAGTACTTC | CASRQGSGYEQYF